This T cell receptor beta chain was sequenced for a study of identical twins. Overall study findings and caveats: Analyses of zero insertions could, in part, be confounded by invariant MAIT and iNKT cells. The authors drew conclusions from cross-sectional statistical analysis rather than following the same donors. Twins shared beta out-of-frame sequences in excess, but this excess was weaker.

Unique molecular identifiers were in the cDNA, with template-switch universal primer binding. TCRdb recomputed calls from the 5' RACE reads with MiXCR, one row per CDR3 protein. The table has 1.5 million or so distinct CDR3 sequences, more than 30% seen once. On this clonotype itself: The antigen is unknown.

Germline V lookup: CDR1 DFQATT, CDR2 SNEGSKA (reference sequence). V was pared by 2 bases and J by 11 bases, with 5 bases of the junction left unmatched. The CDR3 length is 11 residues. Sequencing used cord blood. The sequence was obtained from a newborn girl in good health. V and J are TRBV20-1 and TRBJ2-5; 7 nucleotides match TRBD2. DNA of the CDR3: TGCAGTGCTAGATCGCGGGAGAAGCAGTACTTC. Translated, it gives CSARSREKQYF.